These 16 T cell receptor beta chains share one sample of origin, sequenced in a study of shared clonotypes between healthy human individuals. Sequencing used immunoSEQ multiplex PCR; TCRdb keeps in-frame clones, though not all of them. The repertoire holds millions of clones, with approximately 94% as singletons. Terminally differentiated effector memory CD45RA+ cells were excluded from the naive CD8 cells, which were CD45RO-negative and positively selected for CCR7. The specimen was naive CD8+ T cells sorted from blood. The source is a man between 18 and 29 years old in good health.

V usage is TRBV2 and J usage is TRBJ2-7; tentative D call: TRBD1 (6 bases). The CDR3 totals 13 residues. From germline, CDR1 is SNHLY and CDR2 FYNNEI. V gave up 4 bases and J gave up 2 bases, with 9 bases separating them. CDR3 nucleotide sequence: TGTGCCAGCAGTGGGACAGACGCCTACGAGCAGTACTTC. Translation gives CASSGTDAYEQYF.

J is TRBJ1-2 and V is TRBV6-5; TRBD1 might be the D (5 bases). Germline CDR1 is MNHEY and CDR2 is SVGAGI. CDR3 length: 13 amino acids. V gave up 4 bases and J gave up 8 bases, with 14 bases separating them. Here the CDR3 reads CASSSGSLGGYTF. CDR3 in DNA: TGTGCCAGCAGTTCAGGGAGCCTAGGGGGCTACACCTTC.

V gene TRBV30 combines with J gene TRBJ2-1; D call uncertain. The CDR3 length is 14 residues. Germline CDR1 is GTSNPN and CDR2 is SVGIG (reference sequence). Deletions cut 2 bases from V and 7 bases from J, with 15 bases between. CDR3 region: CAWSPPGLWNEQFF. The CDR3 bases are TGTGCCTGGAGTCCCCCCGGCCTCTGGAATGAGCAGTTCTTC. The variable domain in full, completed from reference TRBV30 and TRBJ2-1, reads SQTIHQWPATLVQPVGSPLSLECTVEGTSNPNLYWYRQAAGRGLQLLFYSVGIGQISSEVPQNLSASRPQDRQFILSSKKLLLSDSGFYLCAWSPPGLWNEQFFGPGTRLTVL.

The J gene is TRBJ2-7, the V gene TRBV5-6; D gene uncertain. CDR1 is SGHDT and CDR2 is YYEEEE in the germline V gene. Trimming shortened V by 1 base and J by 4 bases, and 12 bases separated the two germline ends. The CDR3 loop spans 14 amino acids. CDR3 nucleotides: TGTGCCAGCAGCTTGCTTCTCGCGGAATACGAGCAGTACTTC. Translation gives CASSLLLAEYEQYF.

The chain employs TRBV7-8 and TRBJ1-1; D uncertain. Germline-derived CDR1 and CDR2 are SGHVS and FQNEAQ. This CDR3 is 12 amino acids long. V was pared by 3 bases and J by 6 bases, with 8 bases between. CDR3 bases: TGTGCCAGCAGCTTCTTGGGTTCTGAAGCTTTCTTT. This gives the protein CASSFLGSEAFF. The whole variable domain, remainder taken from reference TRBV7-8 and TRBJ1-1, is GAGVSQSPRYKVAKRGQDVALRCDPISGHVSLFWYQQALGQGPEFLTYFQNEAQLDKSGLPSDRFFAERPEGSVSTLKIQRTQQEDSAVYLCASSFLGSEAFFGQGTRLTVV.

The CDR3 loop reads CASSEDGRGSEQYF. The CDR3 DNA follows: TGTGCCAGCAGTGAAGATGGCAGGGGATCCGAGCAGTACTTC. The chain is built from TRBV6-1 and TRBJ2-7; possibly TRBD1 for D (6 bases). Germline V lookup: CDR1 MNHNS, CDR2 SASEGT. CDR3 length: 14 residues. V was pared by 1 base and J by 6 bases, with 13 bases between.

The table lists this clone with a count of one. This rearrangement joins TRBV10-3 to TRBJ1-5; D perhaps matches TRBD1 (5 bases). Germline CDR1 ENHRY, CDR2 SYGVKD. The CDR3 runs to 15 residues. V dropped 4 bases and J dropped 2 bases, with 12 bases sitting between them. The CDR3 region is CAISGDPSGNQPQHF. The CDR3 DNA reads TGTGCCATCAGTGGGGACCCGTCGGGCAATCAGCCCCAGCATTTT.

This chain joins TRBV7-9 and TRBJ2-1; D is possibly TRBD1 (6 bases). Trimming stripped 4 bases from V and 8 bases from J, with 9 bases between. Looked up from germline, CDR1 is SEHNR and CDR2 is FQNEAQ (reference sequence). This CDR3 has 12 residues. Here the CDR3 reads CASSYSGDEQFF. As DNA, the CDR3 is TGTGCCAGCAGCTACTCAGGGGATGAGCAGTTCTTC.

The V call is TRBV19, the J call TRBJ1-1, with D hard to call. V lost 10 bases and J lost 1, with 16 bases in between. Germline lookup yields CDR1 LNHDA and CDR2 SQIVND (reference sequence). The CDR3 has 14 amino acids. CDR3 residues: CATSTAGWNTEAFF. Here the CDR3 DNA reads TGTGCCACATCAACGGCGGGATGGAACACTGAAGCTTTCTTT.

The chain combines TRBV9 with TRBJ2-7; D not resolved. Germline lookup yields CDR1 SGDLS and CDR2 YYNGEE. This CDR3 has 15 residues. Trimming pared 0 bases from V and 3 bases from J, leaving 13 bases between. The chain's CDR3 is CASSVGGPSDYEQYF. The CDR3 DNA sequence: TGTGCCAGCAGCGTAGGGGGTCCGTCAGACTACGAGCAGTACTTC.

The chain has TRBV6-6 and TRBJ2-2, with D hard to call. This CDR3 has 16 amino acids. Per the germline V gene, CDR1 is MNHNY and CDR2 is SVGAGI (reference sequence). The ends were cut back, 0 bases at V and 2 bases at J, with 10 bases in the middle. The CDR3: CASSYSIRSNTGELFF. CDR3 bases: TGTGCCAGCAGTTACTCGATCAGGAGCAACACCGGGGAGCTGTTTTTT.

This clone has a handful of counts. This sequence joins TRBV19 and TRBJ1-5; D perhaps matches TRBD1 (5 bases). The CDR3 totals 16 residues. V gave up 5 bases and J gave up 0 bases, with 14 bases separating them. Germline lookup yields CDR1 LNHDA and CDR2 SQIVND (reference sequence). This chain's CDR3 is CASSELMTDSNQPQHF. The CDR3 DNA sequence: TGTGCCAGTAGTGAACTGATGACAGATAGCAATCAGCCCCAGCATTTT.

This chain uses TRBV5-1 with TRBJ2-7, with D hard to call. In germline, CDR1 is SGHRS, CDR2 YFSETQ. The V and J ends lost 1 base and 7 bases respectively, with 9 bases between them. The CDR3 length is 12 residues. This CDR3 is CASSLNEVEQYF. In nucleotides, the CDR3 is TGCGCCAGCAGCTTGAATGAGGTGGAGCAGTACTTC.

This clone was counted a single time. V usage is TRBV28 and J usage is TRBJ2-3; the match to TRBD1 covers 7 bases. The V and J ends lost 4 bases and 6 bases, in that order; junction bases with no gene match: 10. The CDR3 sequence is 15 residues long. Germline loops: CDR1 MDHEN, CDR2 SYDVKM. CDR3 nucleotides: TGTGCCAGCAGTTCACAATACAGGGGTTGGGATACGCAGTATTTT. It encodes CASSSQYRGWDTQYF.

This chain uses TRBV18 with TRBJ2-5, with 13 bases matching TRBD2. The CDR3 length is 15 residues. Unmatched junction bases numbered 2, after V lost 2 bases and J lost 5 bases. Germline V gene sequence: CDR1 KGHSH, CDR2 LQKENI. CDR3 nucleotides: TGTGCCAGCTCACCAGGACTAGCGGGAGCGGAGACCCAGTACTTC. Protein product: CASSPGLAGAETQYF.

V is TRBV29-1 and J is TRBJ2-1, with D tentatively TRBD2 (6 bases). V was shortened by 4 bases and J by 4 bases, with 8 bases between the two germline ends. The CDR3 loop spans 12 amino acids. Germline values: CDR1 SQVTM, CDR2 ANQGSEA. The CDR3 bases are TGCAGCGTTGGAGGGACTTACAATGAGCAGTTCTTC. Protein sequence: CSVGGTYNEQFF.